This T cell receptor (beta chain) was sequenced during a study of CD8 T cells in ankylosing spondylitis. Overall study findings and caveats: Ankylosing spondylitis blood appeared to carry a characteristic TCR beta motif of several highly homologous variants. The authors found the disease-linked clones to be CD8+ and relatively rare in peripheral blood. Within matched ankylosing spondylitis synovial fluid, disease-linked clones were reportedly significantly enriched.

Germline-derived CDR1 and CDR2 are SEHNR and FQNEAQ (reference sequence). Trimming cost V 5 bases and J 1 base, with 17 bases left between them. The CDR3 spans 17 residues. Researchers built TCR beta libraries using quantitative 5'-RACE with molecular barcodes. One entry per CDR3 protein results from TCRdb running MiXCR on the 5' RACE reads. The table includes approximately 300,000 distinct CDR3 sequences, under 8.5% detected once. Turning to this clonotype: The antigen is unknown.

The V gene is TRBV7-9, the J gene TRBJ2-2; tentatively, D is TRBD1 (6 bases). Sequencing used blood, either unsorted or a sorted T cell fraction (not recorded which). The receptor's source is a male donor with ankylosing spondylitis. The CDR3 DNA sequence: TGTGCCAGCAGCGCCCAGAGGGGACACCAGAACACCGGGGAGCTGTTTTTT. Translation: CASSAQRGHQNTGELFF.